The 9 T cell receptor beta chains listed next were all sequenced from one sample in a study of T cells after yellow fever vaccination. TCRdb re-derived calls from the 5' RACE reads in MiXCR, one entry per CDR3 protein. The sample has hundreds of thousands of distinct CDR3 sequences, 18% seen once. The sequenced sample was PBMCs, obtained before the yellow fever booster vaccination. Receptors originate from a man aged 18 to 30 who received the YFV17D yellow fever vaccine.

This chain joins TRBV4-2 and TRBJ2-7; D is perhaps TRBD1 (5 bases). Germline values: CDR1 LGHNA, CDR2 YNFKEQ. The CDR3 consists of 13 residues. Trimming cost V 3 bases and J 6 bases, with 12 bases left between them. The CDR3 loop reads CASSQIGDLEQYF. CDR3 DNA: TGTGCCAGCAGCCAGATAGGGGATCTCGAGCAGTACTTC.

This clonotype was observed a handful of times. V is TRBV20-1 and J is TRBJ2-7; a weak D match, TRBD2 (7 bases). The V and J ends lost 0 bases and 2 bases respectively, with 14 bases between them. The CDR3 totals 15 residues. Germline V lookup: CDR1 DFQATT, CDR2 SNEGSKA (reference sequence). The CDR3 loop reads CSAREAGGPPYEQYF. The CDR3 DNA reads TGCAGTGCTAGAGAAGCCGGGGGGCCCCCCTACGAGCAGTACTTC.

This clonotype has only a few counts. The chain joins TRBV6-2 or TRBV6-3 to TRBJ1-1; D is unresolved. The CDR3 spans 11 residues. The germline gives CDR1 MNHEY, CDR2 SVGEGT. V was pared by 2 bases and J by 7 bases, with 5 bases between. The CDR3 here is CASSYGREAFF. The CDR3 DNA sequence: TGTGCCAGCAGTTACGGTCGTGAAGCTTTCTTT.

The chain joins TRBV6-1 to TRBJ1-5; D unclear. Germline V gene sequence: CDR1 MNHNS, CDR2 SASEGT. V was trimmed by 2 bases and J by 6 bases, leaving 17 bases between them. This CDR3 comprises 16 residues. DNA for the CDR3: TGTGCCAGCAGTGAATTTCCTGACGAGACTGGTCAGCCCCAGCATTTT. This gives the protein CASSEFPDETGQPQHF.

A few counts support this clonotype. V is TRBV5-1 and J is TRBJ1-2, with D unresolved. Trimming cost V 0 bases and J 0 bases, with 18 bases left between them. Germline V lookup: CDR1 SGHRS, CDR2 YFSETQ. The CDR3 sequence is 18 residues long. The CDR3 spells CASSLVPYRRLANYGYTF. The CDR3 DNA is TGCGCCAGCAGCTTGGTGCCCTACCGTCGTTTAGCTAACTATGGCTACACCTTC.

This clonotype was detected a few times. The rearrangement joins TRBV5-1 to TRBJ2-1; 7 positions match TRBD1. This CDR3 contains 16 residues. V lost 5 bases and J lost 4; bases outside the gene matches: 12. In germline, CDR1 is SGHRS, CDR2 YFSETQ. The CDR3 DNA sequence: TGCGCCAGCAGGCTCCTCCCAGGGGGTCGATACAATGAGCAGTTCTTC. Its protein product is CASRLLPGGRYNEQFF. The full variable domain, with the rest looked up from reference TRBV5-1 and TRBJ2-1, is KAGVTQTPRYLIKTRGQQVTLSCSPISGHRSVSWYQQTPGQGLQFLFEYFSETQRNKGNFPGRFSGRQFSNSRSEMNVSTLELGDSALYLCASRLLPGGRYNEQFFGPGTRLTVL.

A few counts support this clonotype. The gene calls are TRBV9 and TRBJ2-5, with D unresolved. CDR1 SGDLS and CDR2 YYNGEE come from the germline V gene. The ends were cut back, 0 bases at V and 3 bases at J, with 9 bases in the middle. CDR3 length: 14 amino acids. The CDR3 sequence: CASSVAGGEETQYF. The CDR3 nucleotides read TGTGCCAGCAGCGTAGCGGGCGGTGAAGAGACCCAGTACTTC.

This clonotype was seen a handful of times. The chain carries TRBV10-2 and TRBJ1-4; D remains unclear. This CDR3 contains 12 residues. V shed 9 bases and J shed 5 bases, with 10 bases lying between them. Germline loops: CDR1 WSHSY, CDR2 SAAADI. The CDR3 DNA reads as TGCGCCAGTTCAGACTTAAATGAAAAACTGTTTTTT. Translating it yields CASSDLNEKLFF.

The genes are TRBV9 and TRBJ2-3; 8 bases match TRBD1. After removal of 4 bases from V and 5 bases from J, the junction contained 18 bases not matched to a gene. From germline, CDR1 is SGDLS and CDR2 YYNGEE. The length of the CDR3 is 18 residues. The CDR3 DNA reads as TGTGCCAGCAGCACCACGGGTGGGACAGGCCTTTGGGGAGATACGCAGTATTTT. It yields the protein CASSTTGGTGLWGDTQYF.